Included here is one T cell receptor beta chain sequence, with context. This table comes from immunoSEQ multiplex PCR, and its TCRdb copy is limited to in-frame clones, with some not included. The sample lists tens of thousands of clones; about 86% were seen once. The CDR3 has 15 amino acids. Looked up from germline, CDR1 is SNHLY and CDR2 is FYNNEI. V was clipped by 6 bases and J by 4 bases; unmatched bases: 10. The sample is drawn from a study of blood T cell repertoires in COVID-19. Study at large: The United States, Italy and Spain supplied acute and convalescent COVID-19 samples. Sample material is recorded as cDNA or gDNA derived from T cells, B-cell-depleted T cells, or PBMCs.

The source of this sequence is a middle-aged man with active COVID-19. Input material: peripheral blood. The chain links TRBV2 to TRBJ2-7, with 9 bases aligning to TRBD1. The chain's CDR3 is CASRAPGTGFYEQYF. The CDR3 DNA is TGTGCCAGCAGGGCTCCCGGGACAGGGTTTTACGAGCAGTACTTC.